The source of this T cell receptor beta chain is a study of shared clonotypes between healthy human individuals. Trimming stripped 0 bases from V and 7 bases from J, with 10 bases between. Per germline, CDR1 SGHRS and CDR2 YFSETQ. This CDR3 region has 14 residues. Libraries were prepared by immunoSEQ multiplex PCR; TCRdb keeps only in-frame clonotypes and omits some of them. The sample has 2,500,000 or so clones, around 94% seen once. The material sequenced was naive CD4+ T cells sorted from blood. As for subset: CD45RA+ positively selected. The chain has TRBV5-1 and TRBJ2-2; a possible D gene is TRBD2 (5 bases). The receptor was isolated from a man younger than 35 in good health. The CDR3 region has the DNA TGCGCCAGCAGCTTGGCCATGGCGGGCGGGGAGCTGTTTTTT. It specifies CASSLAMAGGELFF.